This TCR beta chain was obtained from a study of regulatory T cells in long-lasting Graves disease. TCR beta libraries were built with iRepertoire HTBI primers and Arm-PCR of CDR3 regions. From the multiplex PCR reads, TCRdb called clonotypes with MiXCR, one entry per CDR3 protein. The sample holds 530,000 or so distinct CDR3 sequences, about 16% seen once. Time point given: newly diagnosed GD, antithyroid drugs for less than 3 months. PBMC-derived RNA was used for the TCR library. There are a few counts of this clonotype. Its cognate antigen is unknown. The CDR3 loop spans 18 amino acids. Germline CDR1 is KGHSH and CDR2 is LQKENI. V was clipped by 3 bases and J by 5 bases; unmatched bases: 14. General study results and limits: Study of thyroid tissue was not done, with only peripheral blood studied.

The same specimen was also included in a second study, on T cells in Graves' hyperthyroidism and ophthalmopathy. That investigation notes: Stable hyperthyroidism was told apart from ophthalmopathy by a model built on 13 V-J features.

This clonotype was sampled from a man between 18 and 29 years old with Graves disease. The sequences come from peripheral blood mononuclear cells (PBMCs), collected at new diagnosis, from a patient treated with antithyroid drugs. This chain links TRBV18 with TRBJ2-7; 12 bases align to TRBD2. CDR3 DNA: TGTGCCAGCTCACCGGGACAGGAGAGACTAGCGGGAGTGGACGAGCAGTACTTC. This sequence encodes CASSPGQERLAGVDEQYF.